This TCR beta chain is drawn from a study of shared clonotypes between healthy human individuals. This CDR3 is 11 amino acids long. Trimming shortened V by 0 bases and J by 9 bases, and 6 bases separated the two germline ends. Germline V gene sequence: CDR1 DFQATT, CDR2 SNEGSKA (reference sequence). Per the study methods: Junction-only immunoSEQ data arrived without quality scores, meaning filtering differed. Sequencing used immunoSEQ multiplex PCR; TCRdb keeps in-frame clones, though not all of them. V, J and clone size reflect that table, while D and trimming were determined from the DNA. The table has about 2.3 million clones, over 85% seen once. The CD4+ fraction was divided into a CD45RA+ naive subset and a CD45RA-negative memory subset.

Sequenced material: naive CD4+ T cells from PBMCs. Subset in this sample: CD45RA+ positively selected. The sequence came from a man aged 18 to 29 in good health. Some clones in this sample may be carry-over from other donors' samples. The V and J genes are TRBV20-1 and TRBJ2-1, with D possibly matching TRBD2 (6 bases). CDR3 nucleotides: TGCAGTGCTAGAGAACTAGCTGAGCAGTTCTTC. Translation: CSARELAEQFF.